This T cell receptor (beta chain) was recorded in a study of blood T cell repertoires in COVID-19. Trimming cost V 1 base and J 3 bases; bases outside gene matches: 7. The CDR3 consists of 16 residues. CDR1 SEHNR and CDR2 FQNEAQ come from the germline V gene (reference sequence). Authors' processing steps: Cell counts per sample came from amplifying reference gene primers. The protocol was immunoSEQ multiplex PCR, while the TCRdb copy is restricted to in-frame clones and leaves out a portion. That table furnishes V, J and clone size, whereas the DNA furnished D and trimming. Of around 140,000 clones in the sample, 75% to 80% were seen once.

Material: peripheral blood. The receptor was derived from a woman aged 45-60 years with active or convalescent COVID-19. The chain couples TRBV7-9 to TRBJ1-2, with TRBD1 matching over 8 bases. CDR3 sequence: CASSLGDRRPDYGYTF. In DNA form, the CDR3 reads TGTGCCAGCAGCTTAGGGGACAGGCGCCCGGACTATGGCTACACCTTC.